This record covers a single T cell receptor (beta chain). Primers: 60 Vbeta forward and 13 Jbeta reverse. Libraries were prepared by immunoSEQ multiplex PCR; TCRdb keeps only in-frame clonotypes and omits some of them. The sample lists roughly 82,000 clones, roughly 80% seen once, with 6% to 8% in the top ten. This entry belongs to a study of cytomegalovirus exposure and HLA in healthy donors. The CDR3 contains 16 residues. V was cut by 5 bases and J by 0 bases, with 15 bases left in between. Germline values: CDR1 MNHEY, CDR2 SMNVEV (reference sequence). The sequenced sample was PBMCs. This clonotype was sampled from a woman aged 50 to 65 in good health and CMV-seropositive. The chain is built from TRBV27 and TRBJ2-3; a weak D match, TRBD2 (6 bases). Here the CDR3 DNA reads TGTGCCAGCAGTCCGAATCTAGCGAGGAGCACAGATACGCAGTATTTT. Translation gives CASSPNLARSTDTQYF.